This T cell receptor beta chain was obtained from a study of blood T cells in healthy people across ages. The study's findings and limits: Higher diversity and more naive CD4+ cells were features of long-lived donors, compared to aged donors.

About this clonotype itself: What it binds is unknown.

The CDR3 has 16 amino acids. Germline CDR1 LGHNA, CDR2 YNFKEQ. V was trimmed by 0 bases and J by 6 bases, leaving 18 bases between them. Through a sample-barcoded 5' primer and a J-beta primer mix, a second PCR was run for roughly 6 to 11 cycles. Via MiXCR, TCRdb re-called the 5' RACE reads, giving one row per CDR3 protein. The table includes 600,000 to 650,000 distinct CDR3 sequences, about 54% detected once. Sequencing used blood. This rearrangement joins TRBV4-2 to TRBJ2-7; D possibly matches TRBD1 or TRBD2 (5 bases each). This TCR derives from a man aged 55 to 70 in good health. The CDR3 is CASSQEAIGTVCEQYF. CDR3 sequence (DNA): TGTGCCAGCAGCCAAGAGGCCATAGGGACCGTCTGCGAGCAGTACTTC.